Listed here are 14 T cell receptor beta chains from one sample, sequenced in a study of T cells in Graves' hyperthyroidism and ophthalmopathy. Researchers amplified the TCR beta CDR3 regions from RNA transcripts. The study used the HTBI primer set for a first-round RT-PCR of the TCR CDR3. TCRdb re-analysed the multiplex PCR reads in MiXCR, keeping a single row per CDR3 protein. Of some 740,000 distinct CDR3 sequences in the sample, 13% to 15% are singletons; the top ten hold 10%. Source material: blood. The receptors were sampled from a woman between 18 and 29 years old with Graves' hyperthyroidism.

This clonotype was found many times. V and J are TRBV28 and TRBJ2-3; 11 bases map to TRBD2. The CDR3 is 19 residues long. The germline V gene encodes CDR1 MDHEN and CDR2 SYDVKM. V was clipped by 9 bases and J by 2 bases; unmatched bases: 19. The CDR3 here is CASLSVLAGGPEYTDTQYF. DNA for the CDR3: TGTGCCAGTTTATCAGTTCTAGCGGGAGGCCCCGAGTACACAGATACGCAGTATTTT.

This clonotype has ten or more counts. V gene TRBV7-9 combines with J gene TRBJ2-1, with D tentatively TRBD2 (5 bases). Germline loops: CDR1 SEHNR, CDR2 FQNEAQ (reference sequence). Trimming pared 5 bases from V and 2 bases from J, leaving 13 bases between. The CDR3 sequence is 15 residues long. The CDR3 DNA follows: TGTGCCAGCAGCGAAATAGCGCCCACCTACAATGAGCAGTTCTTC. It translates to CASSEIAPTYNEQFF.

This chain connects TRBV19 to TRBJ2-1; 8 positions agree with TRBD2. Germline lookup yields CDR1 LNHDA and CDR2 SQIVND (reference sequence). The CDR3 runs 16 residues. V lost 8 bases and J lost 4; bases outside the gene matches: 13. In DNA form, the CDR3 reads TGTGCCAGTGGCGGCGGGAGGACCCGAAGATACAATGAGCAGTTCTTC. Translated, it gives CASGGGRTRRYNEQFF. Variable domain in full (rest from reference TRBV19 and TRBJ2-1): DGGITQSPKYLFRKEGQNVTLSCEQNLNHDAMYWYRQDPGQGLRLIYYSQIVNDFQKGDIAEGYSVSREKKESFPLTVTSAQKNPTAFYLCASGGGRTRRYNEQFFGPGTRLTVL.

The chain has TRBV13 and TRBJ2-1, with TRBD2 matching 10 bases. V trimming: 4 bases; J trimming: 4 bases; junction bases outside the gene matches: 7. CDR3 length: 16 residues. Germline lookup yields CDR1 PRHDT and CDR2 FYEKMQ (reference sequence). This chain's CDR3 is CASSSNVGLAYNEQFF. In DNA, the CDR3 is TGTGCCAGCAGCTCTAACGTGGGACTAGCGTACAATGAGCAGTTCTTC.

This clonotype occurred a few times. The chain recombines TRBV20-1 with TRBJ1-2; maybe TRBD1 (5 bases). V was trimmed by 6 bases and J by 2 bases, leaving 10 bases between them. The length of the CDR3 is 12 residues. Germline values: CDR1 DFQATT, CDR2 SNEGSKA (reference sequence). CDR3 amino acids: CSARQPNYGYTF. The DNA for the CDR3 is TGCAGTGCGAGACAGCCCAACTATGGCTACACCTTC.

The chain couples TRBV2 to TRBJ2-3, with D possibly matching TRBD2 (6 bases). The CDR3 runs 13 residues. CDR1 SNHLY and CDR2 FYNNEI come from the germline V gene. Trimming took off 6 bases at V and 5 bases at J, with 12 bases between the two ends. The CDR3 region is CASSFARGDTQYF. CDR3 bases: TGTGCCAGCAGCTTTGCGCGGGGAGATACGCAGTATTTT.

This clonotype was seen at least ten times. The rearrangement uses TRBV5-1 and TRBJ2-1; 9 bases map to TRBD2. The length of the CDR3 is 16 residues. Germline CDR1 is SGHRS and CDR2 is YFSETQ. The ends lost 3 bases at V and 8 bases at J; junction bases unmatched: 12. CDR3 in amino acids: CASSYDAGTSRHEQFF. In DNA, the CDR3 is TGCGCCAGCAGCTATGACGCCGGGACTAGCCGACATGAGCAGTTCTTC.

This clonotype was seen a handful of times. The chain uses TRBV9 and TRBJ2-7; 14 bases fit TRBD2. Germline loops: CDR1 SGDLS, CDR2 YYNGEE. V shed 4 bases, J shed 2 bases, and the junction held 14 bases outside the gene matches. This CDR3 spans 19 amino acids. Here the CDR3 DNA reads TGTGCCAGCAGCCCGGGGACTAGCGGGAGATTTAGTGGAACCTACGAGCAGTACTTC. Translated: CASSPGTSGRFSGTYEQYF.

This clonotype has a count of ten or more. V gene TRBV4-3 combines with J gene TRBJ2-7; weak D call: TRBD1 (5 bases). The CDR3 has 15 residues. Germline V gene data show CDR1 as LGHNA and CDR2 as YSLEER. Trimming took off 1 base at V and 3 bases at J, with 13 bases between the two ends. CDR3 bases: TGCGCCAGCAGCCAAGCACTGGGGCCGAACTACGAGCAGTACTTC. This translates into CASSQALGPNYEQYF.

This clonotype showed up many times. This chain joins TRBV7-9 and TRBJ2-3; D is ambiguous. This CDR3 region has 13 residues. Trimming shortened V by 5 bases and J by 3 bases, and 9 bases separated the two germline ends. From germline, CDR1 is SEHNR and CDR2 FQNEAQ (reference sequence). In DNA, the CDR3 is TGTGCCAGCAGCCCTGAGAGGACAGATACGCAGTATTTT. The encoded protein is CASSPERTDTQYF.

At least ten counts were recorded for this clonotype. The rearrangement joins TRBV28 to TRBJ1-1; possibly TRBD1 for D (5 bases). Trimming left V 5 bases short and J 4 bases short, with 17 bases between. The CDR3 runs 15 residues. CDR1 is MDHEN and CDR2 is SYDVKM in the germline V gene. CDR3 protein: CASSPPRGESTEAFF. CDR3 nucleotide sequence: TGTGCCAGCAGTCCTCCGAGGGGCGAGTCCACTGAAGCTTTCTTT.

The sample holds many counts of this clonotype. J is TRBJ1-2 and V is TRBV11-1; 7 bases match TRBD1. The CDR3 length is 15 residues. V lost 5 bases and J lost 4; bases outside the gene matches: 10. The germline V gene encodes CDR1 SGHAT and CDR2 FQDESV (reference sequence). CDR3 sequence reads: CASSPPGQYTYGYTF. The CDR3 DNA is TGTGCCAGCAGCCCACCGGGACAGTACACCTATGGCTACACCTTC.

This clonotype was picked up a small number of times. The chain has TRBV6-2 or TRBV6-3 and TRBJ1-2; D possibly corresponds to TRBD1 (6 bases). Germline CDR1 reads MNHEY; CDR2 reads SVGEGT. Trimming shortened V by 1 base and J by 8 bases, and 17 bases separated the two germline ends. There are 15 residues in the CDR3. The CDR3 reads CASSYLAGARSGYTF. As DNA, the CDR3 is TGTGCCAGCAGTTACTTGGCAGGGGCGAGGAGCGGCTACACCTTC.

Ten or more counts support this clonotype. The chain links TRBV2 to TRBJ1-2; the D gene is possibly TRBD1 (6 bases). The CDR3 contains 12 residues. CDR1 SNHLY and CDR2 FYNNEI come from the germline V gene. Trimming cost V 7 bases and J 4 bases, with 10 bases left between them. The CDR3 DNA is TGTGCCAGCAAGGGGGGGGGCTATGGCTACACCTTC. It specifies CASKGGGYGYTF.